This entry describes one TCR beta chain. Its antigen is not known. This CDR3 has 14 amino acids. The junction had 4 bases not matched to a gene; V was cut back by 5 bases and J by 4 bases. Germline assignment: CDR1 ENHRY and CDR2 SYGVKD. The sample is drawn from a study of identifying expanded T cells in peripheral blood. Healthy donors had no documented immune events, such as infections, while sampled. Points from the study as a whole: Variance in clone template counts between roughly two-week samples significantly increased with total template count across all healthy donors. Technical replicates showed about 1.1 changed clones; around 2 weeks 15 to 20; four weeks 19.

The repertoire was sequenced with immunoSEQ multiplex PCR; TCRdb's copy has only in-frame clones and lacks some. Of about 50,000 clones listed, under 85% are singletons. Source material: blood. The genes are TRBV10-3 and TRBJ1-1, with 10 bases that match TRBD1. This TCR was sampled from a person between 18 and 70 years old in good health. The DNA for the CDR3 is TGTGCCATCAGTACGGGACAGGGGAGCACTGAAGCTTTCTTT. Amino acids: CAISTGQGSTEAFF.